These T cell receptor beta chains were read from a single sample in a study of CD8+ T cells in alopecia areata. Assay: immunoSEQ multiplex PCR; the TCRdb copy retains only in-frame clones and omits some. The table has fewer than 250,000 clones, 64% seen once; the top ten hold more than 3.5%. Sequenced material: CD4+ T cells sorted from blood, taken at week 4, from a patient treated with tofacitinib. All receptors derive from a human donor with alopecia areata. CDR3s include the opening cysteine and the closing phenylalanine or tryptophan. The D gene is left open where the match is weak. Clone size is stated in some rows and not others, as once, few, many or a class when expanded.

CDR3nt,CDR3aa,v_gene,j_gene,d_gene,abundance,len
TGTGCCAGCAGCCGGACCAATGAGCAGTTCTTC,CASSRTNEQFF,TRBV7-2,TRBJ2-1,NA,few,11
TGTGCCAGCAGTCCACCCGGGACTCAGACCTACGAGCAGTACTTC,CASSPPGTQTYEQYF,TRBV27,TRBJ2-7,NA,NA,15
TGTGCCAGCAGCTTAGCGGCACAGGGGTCCCGTGGCTACACCTTC,CASSLAAQGSRGYTF,TRBV7-8,TRBJ1-2,TRBD1,NA,15
TGTGCCAGCACCCCCCGTGGTACAGGGTTAGAGACCCAGTACTTC,CASTPRGTGLETQYF,TRBV7-9,TRBJ2-5,NA,NA,15
TGTGCCAGCAGCTTACAGCACAGCACAGATACGCAGTATTTT,CASSLQHSTDTQYF,TRBV7-9,TRBJ2-3,NA,NA,14
TGTGCCTGGACGGACAGAAATGAGCAGTTCTTC,CAWTDRNEQFF,TRBV30,TRBJ2-1,NA,NA,11
TGCGCCAGCAGCTCTCGACAGGGTGCAGATACGCAGTATTTT,CASSSRQGADTQYF,TRBV5-1,TRBJ2-3,TRBD1,NA,14
TGTGCCAGCAGCTCCCTCTCTGGGGCCAACGTCCTGACTTTC,CASSSLSGANVLTF,TRBV7-2,TRBJ2-6,NA,NA,14
TGCAGCGTTGAAGACCCAGGGGGTTTGGTGGAGACCCAGTACTTC,CSVEDPGGLVETQYF,TRBV29-1,TRBJ2-5,TRBD1,NA,15
TGTGCCAGCAGCTTAAGCGGTGCAGCCAATCAGCCCCAGCATTTT,CASSLSGAANQPQHF,TRBV7-9,TRBJ1-5,NA,NA,15
TGTGCCAGCAGTTTCTCGACTAGCGGGGGGACCAATGAGCAGTTCTTC,CASSFSTSGGTNEQFF,TRBV28,TRBJ2-1,TRBD2,NA,16
TGTGCCAGCAGCTTGGTAGGGGGCGGCTATGGCTACACCTTC,CASSLVGGGYGYTF,TRBV5-4,TRBJ1-2,TRBD1,once,14
TGTGCCAGCAGCACAGGTCCCGATTCACCCCTCCACTTT,CASSTGPDSPLHF,TRBV7-3,TRBJ1-6,NA,NA,13
TGTGCCAGCAGCACAGGGGCTGGTGAAAAACTGTTTTTT,CASSTGAGEKLFF,TRBV2,TRBJ1-4,TRBD1,once,13
TGCGCCAGCAGCTTGCCCCGGGAGGCCTACAATGAGCAGTTCTTC,CASSLPREAYNEQFF,TRBV5-1,TRBJ2-1,TRBD2,NA,15
TGTGCCAGCACCTTAAGGGGAAGTTCACCCCTCCACTTT,CASTLRGSSPLHF,TRBV27,TRBJ1-6,NA,few,13
TGTGCCTCAAGCACCCAGGGCGGCTATGGCTACACCTTC,CASSTQGGYGYTF,TRBV7-9,TRBJ1-2,NA,NA,13
TGCGCCAGCAGCTGGGGTCCCGGCGACACTGAAGCTTTCTTT,CASSWGPGDTEAFF,TRBV5-1,TRBJ1-1,NA,NA,14
TGCAGCGTGGGGACGGCCTCCTACGAGCAGTACTTC,CSVGTASYEQYF,TRBV29-1,TRBJ2-7,NA,NA,12
TGTGCCAGCAAGAGCTCTGGGGCCAACGTCCTGACTTTC,CASKSSGANVLTF,TRBV7-2,TRBJ2-6,NA,NA,13
TGTGCCAGCAGCCAAGATCTAGCGGGGACCTACGAGCAGTACTTC,CASSQDLAGTYEQYF,TRBV4-2,TRBJ2-7,TRBD2,NA,15
TGTGCCAGCCAAGTGGGCCTGAGTGAGACCCAGTACTTC,CASQVGLSETQYF,TRBV7-2,TRBJ2-5,NA,NA,13
TGTGCCAGCAGCCAAGGGGGCCTCGCAGAGACCCAGTACTTC,CASSQGGLAETQYF,TRBV14,TRBJ2-5,NA,NA,14
TGTGCCAGCAGCTTGGGGACAGGCCCCTACGAGCAGTACTTC,CASSLGTGPYEQYF,TRBV7-2,TRBJ2-7,TRBD1,NA,14
TGTGCCAGCAGCCGGGCCGTGGGGGAAAAACTGTTTTTT,CASSRAVGEKLFF,TRBV25-1,TRBJ1-4,NA,NA,13